The next 11 T cell receptor beta chains were all read from a single sample in a study of T and B cells in COVID-19 patients. Blood genomic DNA input for TRB amplification was roughly 230-550 ng. TRB rearrangements were amplified by multiplex PCR with BIOMED2 TRB-A/B primers. Using its own MiXCR run on the multiplex PCR reads, TCRdb lists one record per CDR3 protein. This sample has tens of thousands of distinct CDR3 sequences, with 32% found just once. Sequencing used blood. The source of these receptors is a human donor who had recovered from COVID-19.

The rearrangement joins TRBV20-1 to TRBJ2-3; TRBD2 aligns across 7 bases. V dropped 3 bases and J dropped 0; count of bases not matched to a gene: 3. CDR3 length: 14 residues. CDR1 is DFQATT and CDR2 is SNEGSKA in the germline V gene (reference sequence). CDR3 sequence reads: CSASGRGSTDTQYF. The CDR3 region has the DNA TGCAGTGCTAGTGGGCGGGGGAGCACAGATACGCAGTATTTT.

Only a few counts were recorded for this clonotype. The chain is built from TRBV5-6 and TRBJ2-1, with no clear D. Trimming cost V 0 bases and J 12 bases, with 13 bases left between them. Germline V lookup: CDR1 SGHDT, CDR2 YYEEEE. The CDR3 length is 13 residues. Here the CDR3 DNA reads TGTGCCAGCAGCTTGGGCCCCTCCACCCCGCAGTTCTTC. It translates to CASSLGPSTPQFF.

Many counts were recorded for this clonotype. V is TRBV12-3 or TRBV12-4 and J is TRBJ2-7; 10 bases fit TRBD2. Losses at the gene ends were 7 bases for V and 5 bases for J; bases not matched to a gene: 8. The CDR3 length is 14 residues. The CDR3 sequence is CASTPGLAFDEQYF. In DNA, the CDR3 is TGTGCCAGCACCCCGGGACTAGCGTTCGACGAGCAGTACTTC.

J is TRBJ1-4 and V is TRBV5-4; possible D gene TRBD1, 6 bases. The germline CDR1 and CDR2 sequences are SGHNT and YYREEE (reference sequence). V dropped 5 bases and J dropped 13 bases, with 15 bases sitting between them. This CDR3 has 12 amino acids. Here the CDR3 reads CASSKGGDGLFF. CDR3 in DNA: TGTGCCAGCAGTAAAGGGGGGGATGGACTGTTTTTT.

This clonotype qualifies as medium-sized. The gene calls are TRBV29-1 and TRBJ2-3, with 14 bases identical to TRBD2. The germline CDR1 and CDR2 sequences are SQVTM and ANQGSEA. This CDR3 is 16 amino acids long. The junction had 6 bases not matched to a gene; V was cut back by 3 bases and J by 4 bases. In DNA, the CDR3 is TGCAGCGTTGAGGGACTAGCGGGAGTTACCCCAGATACGCAGTATTTT. Its translation: CSVEGLAGVTPDTQYF.

V and J are TRBV20-1 and TRBJ2-1; 15 positions agree with TRBD2. This CDR3 has 19 residues. Germline CDR1 and CDR2: DFQATT and SNEGSKA (reference sequence). J lost 1 base, V lost 1 base, and 8 bases had no gene match. CDR3 DNA: TGCAGTGCTAGAGTAATTGGGACTAGCGGGGGGTTTTCCTACAATGAGCAGTTCTTC. It yields the protein CSARVIGTSGGFSYNEQFF.

This clonotype was recorded at least ten times. The genes are TRBV30 and TRBJ1-2; 9 nucleotides match TRBD1. With 8 bases clipped from V and 4 bases from J, the junction kept 8 bases outside the gene matches. The germline gives CDR1 GTSNPN, CDR2 SVGIG (reference sequence). The CDR3 loop spans 13 amino acids. CDR3 coding DNA: TGTGCCCGAAGCCGGGACAGGGCCTATGGCTACACCTTC. This codes for CARSRDRAYGYTF. The full variable domain, with the rest looked up from reference TRBV30 and TRBJ1-2, is SQTIHQWPATLVQPVGSPLSLECTVEGTSNPNLYWYRQAAGRGLQLLFYSVGIGQISSEVPQNLSASRPQDRQFILSSKKLLLSDSGFYLCARSRDRAYGYTFGSGTRLTVV.

This chain links TRBV6-5 with TRBJ2-3; a weak D match, TRBD2 (5 bases). This CDR3 spans 17 amino acids. CDR1 and CDR2 (germline): MNHEY, SVGAGI. V lost 6 bases and J lost 1, with 20 bases in between. Written as DNA, the CDR3 is TGTGCCAGCAGCCCCCCCCACGGTAGCGCAGGCACAGATACGCAGTATTTT. Translated: CASSPPHGSAGTDTQYF.

The rearrangement joins TRBV20-1 to TRBJ1-5; D unclear. V was trimmed by 3 bases and J by 5 bases, leaving 14 bases between them. The germline V gene encodes CDR1 DFQATT and CDR2 SNEGSKA (reference sequence). The CDR3 has 14 amino acids. CDR3 sequence reads: CSASPYAKDQPQHF. CDR3 DNA sequence: TGCAGTGCTAGCCCATATGCAAAGGATCAGCCCCAGCATTTT.

The sample holds many counts of this clonotype. The V and J genes are TRBV15 and TRBJ2-1; D is undetermined. From germline, CDR1 is LNHNV and CDR2 YYDKDF (reference sequence). This CDR3 contains 14 residues. V was trimmed by 0 bases and J by 7 bases, leaving 10 bases between them. The CDR3 spells CATSREDRWNEQFF. As DNA, the CDR3 is TGTGCCACCAGCAGAGAGGACCGCTGGAATGAGCAGTTCTTC.

For the CDR3, the DNA is TGTGCCAGCAGTTCGGGGGCAAGGTGGGGGAATGAGCAGTTCTTC. Translating gives CASSSGARWGNEQFF. V usage is TRBV6-5 and J usage is TRBJ2-1; D may match TRBD1 or TRBD2 (6 bases each). Trimming left V 4 bases short and J 7 bases short, with 17 bases between. The CDR3 totals 15 residues. The V gene's germline CDR1 is MNHEY and CDR2 SVGAGI.